This T cell receptor (beta chain) was recovered during a study of Ad26.COV2.S vaccination and SARS-CoV-2 variants. V was cut by 7 bases and J by 5 bases, with 18 bases left in between. Per germline, CDR1 MNHEY and CDR2 SVGAGI. The CDR3 has 15 amino acids. The data were produced by immunoSEQ multiplex PCR, yet TCRdb's version contains in-frame clones alone and is incomplete. The sample shows 350,000 to 450,000 clones, 70% to 90% of them seen only once. As for treatment: about 20 received Ad26.COV2.S at low or high dose, single or two shots; 5 received placebo; per-sample allocation not given. Specimens were obtained on day 63 following the first vaccine or placebo injection. The vaccine delivered Wuhan-strain SARS-CoV-2 spike through an Ad26 vector.

V and J are TRBV6-5 and TRBJ2-1, with unresolved D. The TCR comes from a person between 18 and 59 years old who received the Ad26.COV2.S COVID-19 vaccine or a placebo. Sequencing used peripheral blood, obtained in a trial of Ad26.COV2.S vaccine versus placebo. The CDR3 loop is CASTPPFTANNEQFF. CDR3 DNA sequence: TGTGCCAGCACCCCCCCCTTCACAGCTAACAATGAGCAGTTCTTC.